Listed below are T cell receptor beta chains from one sample, sequenced in a study of response to subunit inactivated influenza vaccine. Using its own MiXCR run on the RT-PCR reads, TCRdb lists one record per CDR3 protein. The data hold about 650,000 distinct CDR3 sequences, with approximately 15% observed a single time. The sequenced sample was PBMCs from blood, obtained less than 15 days before vaccination. The receptors come from a man aged 50-60 years who received an inactivated influenza vaccine. CDR3s include the opening cysteine and the closing phenylalanine or tryptophan. D genes are given only for firm matches. A row's size may be missing; if present it is once, few, many or a size class.

j_gene | d_gene | v_gene | abundance | CDR3aa | CDR3nt
TRBJ2-5 | TRBD1 | TRBV5-5 | NA | CASSSAPGQEGETQYF | TGTGCCAGCAGCTCGGCCCCGGGACAGGAGGGGGAGACCCAGTACTTC
TRBJ2-7 | TRBD2 | TRBV6-5 | few | CASSYSASGRYEQYF | TGTGCCAGCAGTTACTCAGCTAGCGGGCGCTACGAGCAGTACTTC
TRBJ2-7 | NA | TRBV18 | few | CASSPNADSYEQYF | TGTGCCAGCTCACCCAATGCGGATTCCTACGAGCAGTACTTC
TRBJ1-1 | NA | TRBV30 | many | CAWIPGSEAFF | TGTGCCTGGATTCCAGGGAGTGAAGCTTTCTTT
TRBJ1-1 | TRBD1 | TRBV7-6 | few | CASSATLGQGNTEAFF | TGTGCCAGCAGCGCCACCCTAGGACAGGGGAACACTGAAGCTTTCTTT
TRBJ1-1 | NA | TRBV7-9 | NA | CASSLAEYEAFF | TGTGCCAGCAGCTTAGCTGAGTATGAAGCTTTCTTT
TRBJ2-1 | NA | TRBV5-1 | few | CASSRIQNIYEQFF | TGCGCCAGCAGCCGAATCCAGAATATCTATGAGCAGTTCTTC
TRBJ2-5 | NA | TRBV7-2 | many | CASATVRGIQETQYF | TGTGCCAGCGCCACTGTCAGAGGAATACAAGAGACCCAGTACTTC
TRBJ1-6 | NA | TRBV7-2 | NA | CASSSGNSPLHF | TGTGCCAGCAGCTCCGGTAATTCACCCCTCCACTTT
TRBJ1-4 | TRBD1 | TRBV20-1 | NA | CSAITGGAGEKLFF | TGCAGTGCTATAACAGGGGGCGCAGGTGAAAAACTGTTTTTT
TRBJ2-1 | TRBD2 | TRBV30 | few | CAWTRTSGGVGEQFF | TGTGCCTGGACCCGGACTAGCGGGGGGGTCGGTGAGCAGTTCTTC
TRBJ2-5 | TRBD1 | TRBV3-1 | many | CASSLQTGTQETQYF | TGTGCCAGCAGCCTACAGACAGGGACCCAAGAGACCCAGTACTTC
TRBJ1-2 | TRBD1 | TRBV6-1 | many | CASSDAGQAPNYGYTF | TGTGCCAGCAGTGACGCCGGACAGGCGCCTAACTATGGCTACACCTTC
TRBJ2-7 | NA | TRBV3-1 | few | CASSRTTDLTNEQYF | TGTGCCAGCAGCCGGACTACCGACTTGACGAACGAGCAGTACTTC
TRBJ1-5 | NA | TRBV20-1 | NA | CSARRGTGNQPQHF | TGCAGTGCTAGGCGGGGTACAGGGAATCAGCCCCAGCATTTT
TRBJ2-7 | NA | TRBV20-1 | few | CSARDPFSSYEQYF | TGCAGTGCTAGAGACCCCTTCTCGTCCTACGAGCAGTACTTC
TRBJ2-7 | NA | TRBV6-1 | NA | CASRTKPGASYEQYF | TGTGCCAGCAGGACAAAACCGGGAGCCTCCTACGAGCAGTACTTC
TRBJ1-3 | NA | TRBV6-1 | NA | CASSPDFGNTIYF | TGTGCCAGCAGTCCCGACTTTGGAAACACCATATATTTT
TRBJ2-6 | TRBD1 | TRBV4-2 | NA | CASSQDRGQAYVLTF | TGTGCCAGCAGCCAAGATCGAGGACAGGCTTACGTCCTGACTTTC
TRBJ2-7 | TRBD2 | TRBV15 | NA | CATSRRRGAGGTEQYF | TGTGCCACCAGCAGGAGAAGGGGGGCGGGAGGGACCGAGCAGTACTTC
TRBJ2-1 | TRBD1 | TRBV4-1 | NA | CASSQRQGIKDEQFF | TGCGCCAGCAGCCAGAGACAGGGGATTAAAGATGAGCAGTTCTTC
TRBJ2-5 | TRBD1 | TRBV12-3/TRBV12-4 | many | CASSTTGGRETQYF | TGTGCCAGCAGCACCACAGGGGGCCGGGAGACCCAGTACTTC
TRBJ2-4 | NA | TRBV12-3/TRBV12-4 | few | CASSSGGLAKNIQYF | TGTGCCAGCAGTTCTGGCGGTCTAGCCAAAAACATTCAGTACTTC
TRBJ2-3 | NA | TRBV14 | NA | CASSLVGAGSSTDTQYF | TGTGCCAGCAGCCTTGTGGGGGCCGGTTCGAGCACAGATACGCAGTATTTT
TRBJ1-4 | TRBD1 | TRBV5-5 | NA | CASSVSGTANEKLFF | TGTGCCAGCAGCGTATCCGGGACAGCAAATGAAAAACTGTTTTTT
TRBJ2-7 | TRBD2 | TRBV12-3/TRBV12-4 | many | CASSLLAGGYIEQYF | TGTGCCAGCAGTCTACTAGCGGGAGGTTATATCGAGCAGTACTTC
TRBJ2-3 | TRBD2 | TRBV6-5 | NA | CASSYSGTSGTDTQYF | TGTGCCAGCAGTTACTCCGGGACTAGCGGCACAGATACGCAGTATTTT
TRBJ2-2 | NA | TRBV5-1 | many | CASSSNTGELFF | TGCGCCAGCAGTTCGAACACCGGGGAGCTGTTTTTT